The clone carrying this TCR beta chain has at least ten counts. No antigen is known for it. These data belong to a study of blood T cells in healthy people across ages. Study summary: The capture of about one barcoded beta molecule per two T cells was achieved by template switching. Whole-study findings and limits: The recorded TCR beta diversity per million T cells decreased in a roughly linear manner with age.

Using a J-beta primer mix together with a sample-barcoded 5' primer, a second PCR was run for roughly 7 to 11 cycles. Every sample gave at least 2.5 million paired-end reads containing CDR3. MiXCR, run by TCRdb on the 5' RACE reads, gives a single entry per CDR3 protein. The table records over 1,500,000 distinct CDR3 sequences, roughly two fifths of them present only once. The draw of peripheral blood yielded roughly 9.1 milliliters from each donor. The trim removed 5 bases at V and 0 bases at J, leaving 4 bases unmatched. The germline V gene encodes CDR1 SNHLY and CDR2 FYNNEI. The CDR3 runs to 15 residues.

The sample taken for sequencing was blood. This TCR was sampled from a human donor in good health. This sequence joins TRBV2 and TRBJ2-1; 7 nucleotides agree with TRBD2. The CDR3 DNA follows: TGTGCCAGCAGTCTGGGACTAAACTCCTACAATGAGCAGTTCTTC. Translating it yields CASSLGLNSYNEQFF.